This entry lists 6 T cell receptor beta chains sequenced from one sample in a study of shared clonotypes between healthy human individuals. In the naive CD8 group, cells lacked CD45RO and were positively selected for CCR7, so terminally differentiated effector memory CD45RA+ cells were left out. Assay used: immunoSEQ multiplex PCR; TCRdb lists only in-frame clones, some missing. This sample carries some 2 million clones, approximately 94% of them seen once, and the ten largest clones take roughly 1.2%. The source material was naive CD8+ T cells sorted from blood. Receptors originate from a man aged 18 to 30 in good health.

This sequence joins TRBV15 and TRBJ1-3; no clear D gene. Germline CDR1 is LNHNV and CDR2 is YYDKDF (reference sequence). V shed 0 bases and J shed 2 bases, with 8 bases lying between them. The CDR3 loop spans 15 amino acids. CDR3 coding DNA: TGTGCCACCAGCAGAGACAGCTTGGCTGGAAACACCATATATTTT. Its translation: CATSRDSLAGNTIYF. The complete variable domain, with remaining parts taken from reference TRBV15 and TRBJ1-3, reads DAMVIQNPRYQVTQFGKPVTLSCSQTLNHNVMYWYQQKSSQAPKLLFHYYDKDFNNEADTPDNFQSRRPNTSFCFLDIRSPGLGDTAMYLCATSRDSLAGNTIYFGEGSWLTVV.

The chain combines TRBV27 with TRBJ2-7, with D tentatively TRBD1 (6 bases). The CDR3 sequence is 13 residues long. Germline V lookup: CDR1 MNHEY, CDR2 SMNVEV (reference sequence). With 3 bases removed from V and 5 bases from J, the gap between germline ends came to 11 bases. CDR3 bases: TGTGCCAGCAGTTTTACACAGGGTCACGAGCAGTACTTC. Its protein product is CASSFTQGHEQYF.

CDR3 sequence reads: CATSGPGQARDEQFF. CDR3 sequence (DNA): TGTGCCACCAGCGGACCGGGACAGGCAAGAGATGAGCAGTTCTTC. This chain joins TRBV15 and TRBJ2-1; TRBD1 matches at 8 bases. From germline, CDR1 is LNHNV and CDR2 YYDKDF (reference sequence). There are 15 residues in the CDR3. The trim removed 5 bases at V and 8 bases at J, leaving 11 bases unmatched. The whole variable domain, remainder taken from reference TRBV15 and TRBJ2-1, is DAMVIQNPRYQVTQFGKPVTLSCSQTLNHNVMYWYQQKSSQAPKLLFHYYDKDFNNEADTPDNFQSRRPNTSFCFLDIRSPGLGDTAMYLCATSGPGQARDEQFFGPGTRLTVL.

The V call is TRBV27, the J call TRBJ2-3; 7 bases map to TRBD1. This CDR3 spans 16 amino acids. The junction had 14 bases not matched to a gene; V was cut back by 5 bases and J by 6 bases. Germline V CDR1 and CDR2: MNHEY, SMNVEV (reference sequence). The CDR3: CASSTRQGIIADTQYF. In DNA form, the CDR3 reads TGTGCCAGCAGTACGAGACAGGGTATTATTGCCGATACGCAGTATTTT.

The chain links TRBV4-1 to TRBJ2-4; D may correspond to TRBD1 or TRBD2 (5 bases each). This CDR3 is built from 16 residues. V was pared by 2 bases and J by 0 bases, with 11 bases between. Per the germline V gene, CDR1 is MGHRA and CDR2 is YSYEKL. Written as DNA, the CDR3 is TGCGCCAGCAGCCAAAGGGGCGAGGGAGCCAAAAACATTCAGTACTTC. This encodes CASSQRGEGAKNIQYF.

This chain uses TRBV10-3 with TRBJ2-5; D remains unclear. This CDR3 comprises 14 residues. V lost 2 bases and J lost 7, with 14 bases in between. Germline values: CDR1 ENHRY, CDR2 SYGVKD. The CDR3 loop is CAISENVGVGTQYF. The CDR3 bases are TGTGCCATCAGTGAGAACGTAGGCGTGGGGACCCAGTACTTC.